A single T cell receptor beta chain is shown here with its context. Sample-barcoded 5' priming and a J-beta primer mix drove a second PCR of roughly 7 to 11 cycles. CDR3-containing paired-end reads numbered at least 2.5 million in each sample. TCRdb reanalysed the 5' RACE reads using MiXCR and keeps one entry per CDR3 protein. The table includes some 690,000 distinct CDR3 sequences, 20% to 25% detected once. V was trimmed by 7 bases and J by 2 bases, leaving 17 bases between them. This CDR3 comprises 14 residues. Germline CDR1 is DFQATT and CDR2 is SNEGSKA (reference sequence). The data were taken from a study of blood T cells in healthy people across ages.

This sequence joins TRBV20-1 and TRBJ1-2, with no clear D. The sequencing sample was made of blood. The clonotype was recovered from a man aged 70-80 years in good health. As DNA, the CDR3 is TGCAGTGGAATGGCAGGCCCTATGAACTATGGCTACACCTTC. Protein: CSGMAGPMNYGYTF.